The clone carrying this T cell receptor (beta chain) was recorded once. V dropped 6 bases and J dropped 4; count of bases not matched to a gene: 5. Per germline, CDR1 MDHEN and CDR2 SYDVKM. The CDR3 sequence is 14 residues long. The sample is drawn from a study of shared clonotypes between healthy human individuals. The method was immunoSEQ multiplex PCR; TCRdb's version includes in-frame clones alone and lacks a portion of them. The sample shows 550,000 to 750,000 clones, roughly 94% of them seen only once. CD45RO negativity and positive selection for CCR7 defined naive CD8 cells, a population that excluded terminally differentiated effector memory CD45RA+ cells.

The V gene is TRBV28, the J gene TRBJ2-1; 8 bases fit TRBD1. Input material: naive CD8+ T cells sorted from blood. The source of this sequence is a man between 25 and 39 years old in good health. The CDR3 loop reads CASSPRDRYNEQFF. The CDR3 DNA is TGTGCCAGCAGCCCCCGGGACAGGTACAATGAGCAGTTCTTC.